This T cell receptor (beta chain) emerged from a study of synovial regulatory T cells in juvenile arthritis. Study-wide results and caveats: iaTreg TCR repertoires were largely private across patients and partially overlapped synovial Teff and blood CPL. Synovial Tregs shared more CDR3 sequences with iaTregs than other blood Tregs. TCR diversity was lower in inflammation-associated blood Treg cells than in other blood Treg cells.

Using immunoSEQ multiplex PCR, the repertoire was profiled, and TCRdb retains in-frame clones only, with some absent. The sample features about 10,000 clones, with roughly 1.1% in its top ten. Patients had median age around 12 years, range roughly 2.1-22.9. About this clone itself: Its antigen is not known.

The CDR3 length is 13 residues. Only the protein is on record. CDR1 is MNHNY, CDR2 SVGAGI, per germline (reference sequence). The sequencing sample was made of Treg cells from blood. Specified subset: remaining (HLA-DR-negative) circulating blood Treg cells. The V gene is TRBV6-6, the J gene TRBJ1-1. The clonotype comes from a donor under 30 with juvenile idiopathic arthritis. The CDR3 spells CASSSLSNTEAFF.